This entry describes one T cell receptor (beta chain). This CDR3 comprises 16 residues. Germline values: CDR1 SEHNR, CDR2 FQNEAQ (reference sequence). The ends were cut back, 5 bases at V and 7 bases at J, with 18 bases in the middle. MiXCR, run by TCRdb on the 5' RACE reads, gives a single entry per CDR3 protein. The sample yields hundreds of thousands of distinct CDR3 sequences, around a sixth seen once. These data come from a study of identical twins. The same sample was also studied in work on T cells expressing NK-cell markers.

This sequence was found in a woman under 30 in good health. The sample consisted of PBMCs. The chain joins TRBV7-9 to TRBJ1-6, with D perhaps matching TRBD1 (5 bases). CDR3 nucleotides: TGTGCCAGCAGCCAGGTGGAAGGGGCCCCCAATTCACCCCTCCACTTT. As protein: CASSQVEGAPNSPLHF.